The 9 T cell receptor beta chains listed next were all sequenced from one sample in a study of STAT3 mutations in large granular lymphocyte leukemia. Study-wide findings and caveats: At least one immunodominant TCR beta clonotype appeared in every T-cell large granular lymphocyte leukemia patient.

Their antigen targets remain unknown. Some clones are missing from TCRdb's copy, which holds only in-frame ones; the method was immunoSEQ multiplex PCR. Of 20,000 or so clones in the sample, 80% to 95% were seen once. What was sequenced was peripheral blood mononuclear cells. Receptors were obtained from a man in his sixties with T-cell large granular lymphocyte leukemia. Some clones in this sample may be carry-over from other donors' samples.

This rearrangement joins TRBV10-3 to TRBJ2-7; no clear D. The length of the CDR3 is 13 residues. V lost 2 bases and J 2 bases, leaving 7 bases between the germline ends. Per germline, CDR1 ENHRY and CDR2 SYGVKD. CDR3 in amino acids: CAISEGVPYEQYF. CDR3 DNA: TGTGCCATCAGTGAGGGGGTTCCCTACGAGCAGTACTTC.

This clone was seen more than once but under ten times. The chain couples TRBV6-4 to TRBJ2-7; D possibly corresponds to TRBD1 (5 bases). Germline CDR1 MRHNA, CDR2 SNTAGT. This CDR3 spans 13 amino acids. V lost 4 bases and J 6 bases, leaving 13 bases between the germline ends. In DNA, the CDR3 is TGTGCCAGCAGTGTACAGGAGCAGGGCGAGCAGTACTTC. Encoded protein: CASSVQEQGEQYF.

The CDR3 DNA sequence: TGCGCCAGCAGCCTAGACAGGGAACCTAATTCACCCCTCCACTTT. This gives the protein CASSLDREPNSPLHF. The chain is built from TRBV4-3 and TRBJ1-6; 7 nucleotides align to TRBD1. The CDR3 covers 15 residues. Trimming cost V 4 bases and J 6 bases; bases outside gene matches: 6. Germline CDR1 is LGHNA and CDR2 is YSLEER.

This chain connects TRBV7-2 to TRBJ2-5; possible D gene TRBD1, 6 bases. Trimming removed 6 bases from V and 2 bases from J, with 16 bases in between. Germline V gene data show CDR1 as SGHTA and CDR2 as FQGNSA. The CDR3 sequence is 15 residues long. For the CDR3, the DNA is TGTGCCAGCAGTCTCGGCAGACAGGAACAAGAGACCCAGTACTTC. Translated, it gives CASSLGRQEQETQYF. Complete variable domain (other parts from reference TRBV7-2 and TRBJ2-5): GAGVSQSPSNKVTEKGKDVELRCDPISGHTALYWYRQSLGQGLEFLIYFQGNSAPDKSGLPSDRFSAERTGGSVSTLTIQRTQQEDSAVYLCASSLGRQEQETQYFGPGTRLLVL.

In its sample, this clone was seen once. J is TRBJ1-3 and V is TRBV5-1; the match to TRBD1 covers 7 bases. Germline V gene sequence: CDR1 SGHRS, CDR2 YFSETQ. The CDR3 spans 15 residues. Germline trimming cut 0 bases from V and 0 bases from J; bases unmatched to any gene: 0. The CDR3 sequence is CASSLEGASGNTIYF. Here the CDR3 DNA reads TGCGCCAGCAGCTTGGAGGGGGCCTCTGGAAACACCATATATTTT.

The rearrangement links TRBV10-2 to TRBJ1-5; the D gene is possibly TRBD1 (6 bases). Germline V gene data show CDR1 as WSHSY and CDR2 as SAAADI. This CDR3 is 13 amino acids long. Trimming cost V 6 bases and J 8 bases, with 14 bases left between them. CDR3 sequence reads: CASRRNRVEPQHF. Here the CDR3 DNA reads TGCGCCAGCAGAAGGAACAGGGTTGAGCCCCAGCATTTT.

The rearrangement joins TRBV19 to TRBJ1-3; TRBD1 might be the D (5 bases). CDR3 length: 16 amino acids. Trimming stripped 8 bases from V and 0 bases from J, with 17 bases between. Looked up from germline, CDR1 is LNHDA and CDR2 is SQIVND (reference sequence). The CDR3 is CASRIQGRSSGNTIYF. The CDR3 DNA reads TGTGCCAGTCGGATCCAGGGCAGGAGCTCTGGAAACACCATATATTTT.

V gene TRBV13 combines with J gene TRBJ2-4; D not certain. CDR1 and CDR2 from the germline V gene are PRHDT and FYEKMQ (reference sequence). V was trimmed by 0 bases and J by 4 bases, leaving 7 bases between them. The CDR3 length is 14 residues. CDR3 DNA: TGTGCCAGCAGCTTAGGGCTGCAGAAAAACATTCAGTACTTC. Amino acids: CASSLGLQKNIQYF.

This clone has more than one count but fewer than ten. The CDR3 region is CASSEERSGNTIYF. The CDR3 bases are TGTGCCAGCAGTGAAGAACGCTCTGGAAACACCATATATTTT. The rearrangement joins TRBV25-1 to TRBJ1-3; D uncertain. CDR1 is MGHDK and CDR2 is SYGVNS in the germline V gene. CDR3 length equals 14 residues. The V gene lost 2 bases and the J gene lost 0 bases, with 5 bases spanning the gap.